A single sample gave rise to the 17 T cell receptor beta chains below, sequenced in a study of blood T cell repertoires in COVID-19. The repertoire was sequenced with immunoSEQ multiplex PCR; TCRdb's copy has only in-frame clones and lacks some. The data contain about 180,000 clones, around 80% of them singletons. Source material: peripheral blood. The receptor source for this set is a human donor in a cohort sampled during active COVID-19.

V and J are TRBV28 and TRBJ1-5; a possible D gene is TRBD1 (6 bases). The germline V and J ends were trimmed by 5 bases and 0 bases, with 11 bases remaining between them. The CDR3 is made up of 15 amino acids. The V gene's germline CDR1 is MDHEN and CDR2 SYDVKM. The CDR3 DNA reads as TGTGCCAGCAGTGCCGGGACAAATAGCAATCAGCCCCAGCATTTT. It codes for CASSAGTNSNQPQHF.

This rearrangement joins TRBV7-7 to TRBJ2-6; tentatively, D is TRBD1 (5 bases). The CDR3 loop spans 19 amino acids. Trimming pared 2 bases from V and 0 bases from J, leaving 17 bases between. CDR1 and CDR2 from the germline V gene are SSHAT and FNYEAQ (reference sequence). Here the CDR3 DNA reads TGTGCCAGCAGCTTACTGACAGCCAGTAAGTTCTCTGGGGCCAACGTCCTGACTTTC. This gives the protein CASSLLTASKFSGANVLTF.

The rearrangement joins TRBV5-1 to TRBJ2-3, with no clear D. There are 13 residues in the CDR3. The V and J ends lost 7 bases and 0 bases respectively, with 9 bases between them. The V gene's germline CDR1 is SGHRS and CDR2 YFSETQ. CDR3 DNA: TGCGCCAGCGCGGCGGATAGCACAGATACGCAGTATTTT. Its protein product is CASAADSTDTQYF. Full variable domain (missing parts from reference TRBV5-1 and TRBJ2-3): KAGVTQTPRYLIKTRGQQVTLSCSPISGHRSVSWYQQTPGQGLQFLFEYFSETQRNKGNFPGRFSGRQFSNSRSEMNVSTLELGDSALYLCASAADSTDTQYFGPGTRLTVL.

The CDR3 nucleotides read TGTGCCACCAGCAGAGTAAGCGGGGGGACTGCCCGGACCCAGTACTTC. It is translated as CATSRVSGGTARTQYF. V gene TRBV15 combines with J gene TRBJ2-5; 9 bases map to TRBD2. Germline CDR1 and CDR2: LNHNV and YYDKDF (reference sequence). J gave up 7 bases and V 1 base, and 10 bases lay outside the gene matches. The CDR3 length is 16 residues.

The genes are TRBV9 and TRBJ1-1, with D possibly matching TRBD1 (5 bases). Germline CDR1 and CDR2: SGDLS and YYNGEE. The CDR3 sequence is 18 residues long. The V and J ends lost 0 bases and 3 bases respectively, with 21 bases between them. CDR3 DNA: TGTGCCAGCAGCGTAGATGGGCAGGGTGTCTTCGAGCACACTGAAGCTTTCTTT. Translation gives CASSVDGQGVFEHTEAFF. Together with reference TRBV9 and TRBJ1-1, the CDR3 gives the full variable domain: DSGVTQTPKHLITATGQRVTLRCSPRSGDLSVYWYQQSLDQGLQFLIQYYNGEERAKGNILERFSAQQFPDLHSELNLSSLELGDSALYFCASSVDGQGVFEHTEAFFGQGTRLTVV.

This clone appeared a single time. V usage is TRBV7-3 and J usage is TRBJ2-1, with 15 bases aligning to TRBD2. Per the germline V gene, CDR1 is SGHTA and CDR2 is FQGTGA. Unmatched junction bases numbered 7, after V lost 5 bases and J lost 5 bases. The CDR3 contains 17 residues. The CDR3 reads CASSAYGLAGGHNEQFF. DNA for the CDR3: TGTGCCAGCAGCGCCTACGGACTAGCGGGGGGGCACAATGAGCAGTTCTTC.

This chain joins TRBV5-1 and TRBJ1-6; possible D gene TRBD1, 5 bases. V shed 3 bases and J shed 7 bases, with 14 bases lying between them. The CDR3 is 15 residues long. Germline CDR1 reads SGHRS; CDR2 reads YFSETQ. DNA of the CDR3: TGCGCCAGCAGCTCCTTTTCAGGGTCAAATTCACCCCTCCACTTT. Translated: CASSSFSGSNSPLHF.

The CDR3 coding sequence is TGTGCCTGGAAACAGGGGTCCAATCAGCCCCAGCATTTT. Translating it yields CAWKQGSNQPQHF. V is TRBV30 and J is TRBJ1-5, with 7 positions matching TRBD1. CDR3 length: 13 amino acids. V lost 4 bases and J lost 3; bases outside the gene matches: 3. Germline CDR1 GTSNPN, CDR2 SVGIG (reference sequence).

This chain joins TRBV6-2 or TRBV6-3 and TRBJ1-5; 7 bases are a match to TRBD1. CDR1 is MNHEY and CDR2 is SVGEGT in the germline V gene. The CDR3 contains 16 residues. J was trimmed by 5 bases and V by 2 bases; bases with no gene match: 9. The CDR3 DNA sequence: TGTGCCAGCAGTTACCGAACTGGGACAGCGGATCAGCCCCAGCATTTT. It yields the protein CASSYRTGTADQPQHF.

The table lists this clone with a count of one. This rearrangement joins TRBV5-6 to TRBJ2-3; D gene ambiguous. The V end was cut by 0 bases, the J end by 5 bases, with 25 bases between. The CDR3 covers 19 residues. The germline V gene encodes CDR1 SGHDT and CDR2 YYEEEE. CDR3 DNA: TGTGCCAGCAGCTTGGCGGCTAGAAGCGCCTTTCGCCCCGGAGATACGCAGTATTTT. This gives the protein CASSLAARSAFRPGDTQYF.

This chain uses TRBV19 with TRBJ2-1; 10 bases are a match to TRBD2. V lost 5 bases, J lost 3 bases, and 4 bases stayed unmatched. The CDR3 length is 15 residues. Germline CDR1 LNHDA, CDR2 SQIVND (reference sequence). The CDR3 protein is CASSLLAGDYNEQFF. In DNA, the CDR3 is TGTGCCAGTAGTCTTCTAGCGGGGGACTACAATGAGCAGTTCTTC.

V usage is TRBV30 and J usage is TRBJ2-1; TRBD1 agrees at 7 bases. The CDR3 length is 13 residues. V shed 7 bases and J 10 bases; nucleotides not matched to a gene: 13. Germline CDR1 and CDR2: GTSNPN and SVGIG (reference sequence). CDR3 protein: CAFSTGTYSEQFF. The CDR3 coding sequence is TGTGCCTTCTCGACAGGGACCTACAGCGAGCAGTTCTTC.

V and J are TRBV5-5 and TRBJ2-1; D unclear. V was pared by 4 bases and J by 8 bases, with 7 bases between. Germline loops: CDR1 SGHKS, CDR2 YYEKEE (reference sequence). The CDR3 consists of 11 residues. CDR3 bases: TGTGCCAGCAGCCTGCGCTATGAGCAGTTCTTC. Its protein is CASSLRYEQFF.

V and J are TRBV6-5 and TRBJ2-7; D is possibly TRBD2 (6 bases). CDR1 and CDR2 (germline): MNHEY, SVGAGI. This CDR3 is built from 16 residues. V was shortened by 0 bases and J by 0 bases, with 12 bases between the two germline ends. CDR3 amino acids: CASSYSEGPSSYEQYF. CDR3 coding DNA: TGTGCCAGCAGTTACTCGGAGGGCCCCAGCTCCTACGAGCAGTACTTC.

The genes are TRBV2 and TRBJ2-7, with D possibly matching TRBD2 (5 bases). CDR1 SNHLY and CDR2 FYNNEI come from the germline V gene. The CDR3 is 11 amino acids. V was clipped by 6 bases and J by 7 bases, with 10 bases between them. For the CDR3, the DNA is TGTGCCAGCAGGGACTTACGGGAGCAGTACTTC. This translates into CASRDLREQYF.

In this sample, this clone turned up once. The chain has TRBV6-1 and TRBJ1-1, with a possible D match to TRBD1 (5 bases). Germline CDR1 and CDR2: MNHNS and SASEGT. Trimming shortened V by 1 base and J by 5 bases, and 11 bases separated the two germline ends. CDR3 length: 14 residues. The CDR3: CASSEVRVQTEAFF. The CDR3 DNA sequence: TGTGCCAGCAGTGAAGTCAGGGTACAGACTGAAGCTTTCTTT.

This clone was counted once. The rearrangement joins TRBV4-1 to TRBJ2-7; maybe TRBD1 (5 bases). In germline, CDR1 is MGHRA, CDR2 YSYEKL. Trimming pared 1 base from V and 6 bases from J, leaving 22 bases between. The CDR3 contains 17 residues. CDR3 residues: CASSQGRLRGAIGEQYF. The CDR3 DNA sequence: TGCGCCAGCAGCCAAGGGCGGTTAAGGGGCGCTATTGGCGAGCAGTACTTC.